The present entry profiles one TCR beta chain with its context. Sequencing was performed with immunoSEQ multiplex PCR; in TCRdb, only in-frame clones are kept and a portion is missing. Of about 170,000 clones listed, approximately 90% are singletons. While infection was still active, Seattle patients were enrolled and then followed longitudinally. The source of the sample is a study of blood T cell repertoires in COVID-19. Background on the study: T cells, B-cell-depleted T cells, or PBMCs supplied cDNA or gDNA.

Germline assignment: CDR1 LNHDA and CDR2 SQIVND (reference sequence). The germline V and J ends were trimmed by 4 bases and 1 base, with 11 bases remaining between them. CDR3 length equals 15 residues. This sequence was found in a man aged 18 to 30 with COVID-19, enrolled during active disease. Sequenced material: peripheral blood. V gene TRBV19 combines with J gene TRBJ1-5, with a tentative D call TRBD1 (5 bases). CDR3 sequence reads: CASSKGKGSNQPQHF. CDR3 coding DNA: TGTGCCAGTAGTAAAGGGAAGGGGAGCAATCAGCCCCAGCATTTT. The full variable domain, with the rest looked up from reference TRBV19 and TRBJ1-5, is DGGITQSPKYLFRKEGQNVTLSCEQNLNHDAMYWYRQDPGQGLRLIYYSQIVNDFQKGDIAEGYSVSREKKESFPLTVTSAQKNPTAFYLCASSKGKGSNQPQHFGDGTRLSIL.